What follows is one TCR beta chain and its context. Per the authors' pipeline: The assay estimated nucleated cells by amplifying reference gene primers. Profiled with immunoSEQ multiplex PCR; TCRdb holds only in-frame clones, not every one. That table gives V, J and clone size, and the DNA gave D and trimming. Here the sample spans tens of thousands of clones, roughly three quarters being singletons. This record belongs to a study of blood T cell repertoires in COVID-19. Looking at the study overall: The United States, Italy and Spain were the sources of the acute and convalescent COVID-19 samples. The cDNA or gDNA used as material had been derived from T cells, B-cell-depleted T cells, or PBMCs.

There are 14 residues in the CDR3. Trimming stripped 3 bases from V and 0 bases from J, with 8 bases between. CDR1 is LNHDA, CDR2 SQIVND, per germline (reference sequence). This clonotype originated in a human donor in a cohort sampled during active COVID-19. The sample consisted of peripheral blood. This chain joins TRBV19 and TRBJ1-1; no reliable D call. The CDR3 DNA sequence: TGTGCCAGTAGTATTCCGGGAATGAACACTGAAGCTTTCTTT. Translated, it gives CASSIPGMNTEAFF.